This T cell receptor beta chain was documented in a study of blood T cell repertoires in COVID-19. About the research overall: The United States, Italy and Spain were the sources of the acute and convalescent COVID-19 samples. Nucleic acid was either cDNA or gDNA, and it came from T cells, B-cell-depleted T cells, or PBMCs.

The CDR3 contains 14 residues. V shed 6 bases and J 2 bases; nucleotides not matched to a gene: 6. Per the germline V gene, CDR1 is SNHLY and CDR2 is FYNNEI. Enrollees, about 18 to 95 years old, lived in 24 US areas. As handled by the study authors: Amplification with reference gene primers provided the estimates of nucleated cell counts. The assay was immunoSEQ multiplex PCR, and TCRdb's table has in-frame clones only and misses some. That table supplies the V and J calls and clone size; D and trimming were determined from the DNA. The repertoire holds about 210,000 clones, with 80% to 90% as singletons.

The J gene is TRBJ1-2, the V gene TRBV2, with 7 bases aligning to TRBD1. The specimen was PBMCs or T cells enriched from blood (not recorded which). This receptor was obtained from a man aged 25 to 45 in a cohort exposed to, infected with or recovered from COVID-19 (not recorded which). Here the CDR3 reads CASRGGQVNYGYTF. CDR3 coding DNA: TGTGCCAGCAGGGGAGGACAGGTGAACTATGGCTACACCTTC.